This TCR beta chain was sequenced for a study of shared T cell receptors in the human thymus. Germline V lookup: CDR1 MNHEY, CDR2 SMNVEV (reference sequence). V lost 6 bases, J lost 6 bases, and 27 bases lay in between. This CDR3 has 17 amino acids. Produced via immunoSEQ multiplex PCR; TCRdb's table is partial and in-frame only. The sample lists under 850,000 clones, around nine tenths seen once, with about 0.01% in the top ten. These records were also assigned to another study, of human thymus T cells. From that study: Resections from corrective heart surgery supplied the thymus tissue. There appeared to be biased usage of V and J genes in thymic and blood repertoires.

The sample was thymocytes. The TCR originated in a boy under two years old with a congenital heart defect. The rearrangement uses TRBV27 and TRBJ2-7; D perhaps matches TRBD1 (5 bases). CDR3 bases: TGTGCCAGCAGCCCCGGCGTGAAGGGGTTGGGCGTTCGCGAGCAGTACTTC. Encoded protein: CASSPGVKGLGVREQYF.